This record looks at one T cell receptor (beta chain) sequence and its context. This clone appeared once. The target of this receptor is not known. No much larger clone is present one base from it, and per-base qualities are unavailable. TCRbeta CDR3 regions were amplified from genomic DNA by means of the immunoSEQ Assay, a bias-controlled multiplex PCR. The authors' analysis ran thus. The number of nucleated cells in each sample was estimated from the amplification of reference gene primers within the assay. Sequence reads were collapsed and filtered to measure the absolute abundance of every unique TCRbeta CDR3 rearrangement. Productive Simpson clonality was computed per sample as the square root of Simpson's diversity index over productive rearrangements. TCRdb stores this immuneACCESS table with in-frame sequences only. Part of the clones is absent; in the studies checked, under half of the shortfall reflects unresolved V genes, and no reason is known for the rest. The DNA was the basis for D and trimming; V, J and clone size are from that table. This sample holds some 10,000 clones; less than 90% were observed only once. The top ten hold about 10% of the sample.

Collaborating institutions collected whole blood in K2EDTA tubes following their own protocols. Collaborator samples were shipped for TCRbeta analysis as frozen whole blood, isolated PBMCs, or DNA extracted from either sample type. V and J lose 0 bases and 3 bases, and a span of 6 bases separates them. The germline V gene encodes CDR1 SGHRS and CDR2 YFSETQ. Counted from cysteine to phenylalanine, this CDR3 has 14 amino acids. Left in the record is the CDR3 DNA by itself, 42 bases read in frame from the first base. These data are taken from a study of blood T cell repertoires in COVID-19 (dated by TCRdb to 2020 to 2021). Context from the whole study: Collaborator samples came from the United States, Italy and Spain and covered acute and convalescent phases of COVID-19. The prospective study material was composed of cDNA or gDNA derived from T cells, B-cell-depleted T cells, or PBMCs. Subjects who had been exposed to COVID-19, were actively infected with it, or had recovered from it provided the deeply sampled blood TCRbeta repertoires that made up the dataset. A freely available public database, intended as a resource for researchers studying the immune response to SARS-CoV-2, is where the repertoires were released. Samples came from the ongoing ImmuneRACE study (first 160 participants) plus 1,254 subjects from 6 global collaborators. Nearly every sample came with metadata listing a de-identified subject ID, COVID-19 status, age in years and sex. Where HLA class I and class II types were available, the types were taken from metadata supplied by the sample provider, not from assay-based typing.

What the work shows at the level of the full study, not this receptor alone: How much clinical and demographic metadata was included differed by source and by participant, and the metadata was provided uncurated.

Sequencing input: peripheral blood. The receptor chain draws on TRBV5-1 and TRBJ2-2, with the D gene too uncertain to name. The sequence came from a man aged 55 to 70 with acute or convalescent COVID-19. The CDR3 has the sequence CASSLDFYTGELFF. The nucleotide sequence reads TGCGCCAGCAGCTTGGACTTCTACACCGGGGAGCTGTTTTTT.